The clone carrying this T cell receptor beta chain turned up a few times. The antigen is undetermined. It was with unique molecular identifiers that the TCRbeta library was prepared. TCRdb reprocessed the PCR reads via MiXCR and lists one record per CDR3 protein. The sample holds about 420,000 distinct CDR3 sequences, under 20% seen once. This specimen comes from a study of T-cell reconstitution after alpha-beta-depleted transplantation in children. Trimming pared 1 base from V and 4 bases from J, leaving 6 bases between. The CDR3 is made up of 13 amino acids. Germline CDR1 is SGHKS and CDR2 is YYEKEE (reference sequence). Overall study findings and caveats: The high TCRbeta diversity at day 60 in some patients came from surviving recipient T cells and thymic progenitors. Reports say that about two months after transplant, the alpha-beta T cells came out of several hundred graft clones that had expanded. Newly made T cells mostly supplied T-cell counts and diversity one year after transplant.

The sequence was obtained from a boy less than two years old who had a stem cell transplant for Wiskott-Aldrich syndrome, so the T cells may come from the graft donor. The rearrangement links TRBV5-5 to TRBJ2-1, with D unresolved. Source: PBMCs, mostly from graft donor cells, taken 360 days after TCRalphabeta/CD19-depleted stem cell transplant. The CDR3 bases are TGTGCCAGCAGCTTGAATGTTTACAATGAGCAGTTCTTC. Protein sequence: CASSLNVYNEQFF.